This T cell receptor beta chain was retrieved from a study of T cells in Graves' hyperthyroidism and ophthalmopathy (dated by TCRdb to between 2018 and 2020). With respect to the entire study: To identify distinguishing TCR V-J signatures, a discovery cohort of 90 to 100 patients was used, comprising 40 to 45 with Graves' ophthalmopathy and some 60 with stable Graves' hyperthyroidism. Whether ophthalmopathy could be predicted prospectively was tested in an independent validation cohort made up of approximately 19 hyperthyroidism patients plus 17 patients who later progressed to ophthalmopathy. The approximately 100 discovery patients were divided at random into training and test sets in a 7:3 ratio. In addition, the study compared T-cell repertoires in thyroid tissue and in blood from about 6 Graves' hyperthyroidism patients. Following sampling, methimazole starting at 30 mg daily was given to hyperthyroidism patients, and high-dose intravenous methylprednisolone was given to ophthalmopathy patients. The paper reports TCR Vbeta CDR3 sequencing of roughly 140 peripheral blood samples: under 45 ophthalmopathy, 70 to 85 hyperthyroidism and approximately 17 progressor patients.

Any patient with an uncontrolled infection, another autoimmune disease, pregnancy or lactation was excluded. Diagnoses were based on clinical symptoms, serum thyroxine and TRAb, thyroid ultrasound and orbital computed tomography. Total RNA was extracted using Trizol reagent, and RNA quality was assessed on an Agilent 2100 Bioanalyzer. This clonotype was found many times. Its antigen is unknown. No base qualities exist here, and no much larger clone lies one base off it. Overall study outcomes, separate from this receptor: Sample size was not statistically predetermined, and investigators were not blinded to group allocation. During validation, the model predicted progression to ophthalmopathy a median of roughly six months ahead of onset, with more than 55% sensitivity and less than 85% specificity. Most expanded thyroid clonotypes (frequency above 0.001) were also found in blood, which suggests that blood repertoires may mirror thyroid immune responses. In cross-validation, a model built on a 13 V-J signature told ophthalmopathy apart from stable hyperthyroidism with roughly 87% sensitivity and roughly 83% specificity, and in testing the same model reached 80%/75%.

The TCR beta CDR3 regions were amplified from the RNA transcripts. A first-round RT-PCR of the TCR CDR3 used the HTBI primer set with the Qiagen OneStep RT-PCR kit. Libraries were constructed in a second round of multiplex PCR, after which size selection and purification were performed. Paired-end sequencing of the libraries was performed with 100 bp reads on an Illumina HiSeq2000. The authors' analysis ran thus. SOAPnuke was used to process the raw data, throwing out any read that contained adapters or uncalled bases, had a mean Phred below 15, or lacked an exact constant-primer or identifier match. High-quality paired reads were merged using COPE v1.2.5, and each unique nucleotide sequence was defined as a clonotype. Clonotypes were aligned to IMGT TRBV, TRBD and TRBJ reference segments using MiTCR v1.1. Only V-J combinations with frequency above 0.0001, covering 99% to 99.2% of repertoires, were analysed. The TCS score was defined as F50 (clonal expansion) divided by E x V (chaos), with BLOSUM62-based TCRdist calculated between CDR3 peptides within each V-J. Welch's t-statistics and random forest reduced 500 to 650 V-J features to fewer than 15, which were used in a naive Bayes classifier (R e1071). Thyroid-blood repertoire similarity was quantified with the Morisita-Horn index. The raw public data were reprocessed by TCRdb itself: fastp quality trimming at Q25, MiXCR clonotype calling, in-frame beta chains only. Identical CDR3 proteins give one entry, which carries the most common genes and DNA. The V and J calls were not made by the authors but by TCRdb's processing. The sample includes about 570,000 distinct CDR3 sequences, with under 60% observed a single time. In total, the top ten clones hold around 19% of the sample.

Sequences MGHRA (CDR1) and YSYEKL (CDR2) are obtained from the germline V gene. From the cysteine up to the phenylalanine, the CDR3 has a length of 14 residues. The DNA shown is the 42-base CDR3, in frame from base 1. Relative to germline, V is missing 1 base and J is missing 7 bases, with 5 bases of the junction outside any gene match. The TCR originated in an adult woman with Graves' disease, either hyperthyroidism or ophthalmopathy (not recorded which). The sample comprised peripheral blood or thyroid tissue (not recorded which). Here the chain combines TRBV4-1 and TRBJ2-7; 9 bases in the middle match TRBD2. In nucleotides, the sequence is TGCGCCAGCAGCCAAGGATGGAGCGGGAGGGAGCAGTACTTC. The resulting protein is CASSQGWSGREQYF.